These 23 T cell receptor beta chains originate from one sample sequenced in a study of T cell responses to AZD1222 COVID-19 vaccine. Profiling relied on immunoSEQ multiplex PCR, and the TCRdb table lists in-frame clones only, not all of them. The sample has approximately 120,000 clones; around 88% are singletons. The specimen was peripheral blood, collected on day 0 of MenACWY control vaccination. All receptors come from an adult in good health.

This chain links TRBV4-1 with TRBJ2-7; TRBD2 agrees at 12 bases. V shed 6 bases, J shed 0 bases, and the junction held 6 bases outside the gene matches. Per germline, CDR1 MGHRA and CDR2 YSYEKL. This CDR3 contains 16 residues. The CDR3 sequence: CASRRTSGTSSYEQYF. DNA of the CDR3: TGCGCCAGCAGACGGACTAGCGGGACCAGCTCCTACGAGCAGTACTTC.

CDR3 bases: TGTGCCAGCGGAACTCGTTTACCTACGACCGGGGAGCTGTTTTTT. Translating gives CASGTRLPTTGELFF. The chain joins TRBV2 to TRBJ2-2, with unresolved D. The V end was cut by 8 bases, the J end by 5 bases, with 18 bases between. Germline loops: CDR1 SNHLY, CDR2 FYNNEI. This CDR3 spans 15 amino acids.

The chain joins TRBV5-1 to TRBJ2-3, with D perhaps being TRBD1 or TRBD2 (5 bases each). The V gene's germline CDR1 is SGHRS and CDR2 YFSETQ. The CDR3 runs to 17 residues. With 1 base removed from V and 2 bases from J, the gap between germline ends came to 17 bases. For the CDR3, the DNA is TGCGCCAGCAGCTTGTCTCACCCGGGGCGGTACACAGATACGCAGTATTTT. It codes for CASSLSHPGRYTDTQYF.

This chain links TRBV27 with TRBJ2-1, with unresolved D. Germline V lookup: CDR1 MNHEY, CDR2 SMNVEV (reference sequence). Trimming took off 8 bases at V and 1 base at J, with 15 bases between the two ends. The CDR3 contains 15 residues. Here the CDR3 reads CASQTLLDSYNEQFF. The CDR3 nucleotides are TGTGCCAGCCAGACCCTCCTAGATTCCTACAATGAGCAGTTCTTC.

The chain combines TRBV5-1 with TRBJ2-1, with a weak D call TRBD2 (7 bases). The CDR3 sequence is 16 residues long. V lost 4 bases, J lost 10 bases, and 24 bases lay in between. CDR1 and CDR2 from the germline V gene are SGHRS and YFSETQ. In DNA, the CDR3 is TGCGCCAGCAGCCCTCAATATGGGGGGGGCGCGAGGGAGCAGTTCTTC. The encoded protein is CASSPQYGGGAREQFF.

CDR3 nucleotides: TGCGCCAGCAGCTTGTCGGTAGCGGGAGGGTCCTACAATGAGCAGTTCTTC. As protein: CASSLSVAGGSYNEQFF. The rearrangement uses TRBV5-1 and TRBJ2-1; TRBD2 matches at 11 bases. V lost 1 base, J lost 1 base, and 4 bases stayed unmatched. Looked up from germline, CDR1 is SGHRS and CDR2 is YFSETQ. This CDR3 has 17 residues. Together with reference TRBV5-1 and TRBJ2-1, the CDR3 gives the full variable domain: KAGVTQTPRYLIKTRGQQVTLSCSPISGHRSVSWYQQTPGQGLQFLFEYFSETQRNKGNFPGRFSGRQFSNSRSEMNVSTLELGDSALYLCASSLSVAGGSYNEQFFGPGTRLTVL.

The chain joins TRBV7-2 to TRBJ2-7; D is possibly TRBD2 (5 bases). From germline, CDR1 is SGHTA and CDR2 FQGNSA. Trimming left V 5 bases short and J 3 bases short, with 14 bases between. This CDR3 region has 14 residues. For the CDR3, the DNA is TGTGCCAGCAGCACTTCCCCGGGATACTACGAGCAGTACTTC. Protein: CASSTSPGYYEQYF.

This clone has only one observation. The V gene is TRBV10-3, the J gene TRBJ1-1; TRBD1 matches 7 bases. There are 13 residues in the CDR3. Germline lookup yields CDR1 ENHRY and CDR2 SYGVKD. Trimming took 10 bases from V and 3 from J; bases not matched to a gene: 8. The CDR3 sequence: CATTGVSDTEAFF. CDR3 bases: TGTGCCACCACAGGGGTTTCGGACACTGAAGCTTTCTTT.

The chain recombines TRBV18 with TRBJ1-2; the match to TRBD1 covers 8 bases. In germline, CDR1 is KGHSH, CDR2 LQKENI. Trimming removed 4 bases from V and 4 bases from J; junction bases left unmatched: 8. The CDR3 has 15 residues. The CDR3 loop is CASSLDRGGLYGYTF. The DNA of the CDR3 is TGTGCCAGCTCACTCGACAGGGGAGGGCTCTATGGCTACACCTTC.

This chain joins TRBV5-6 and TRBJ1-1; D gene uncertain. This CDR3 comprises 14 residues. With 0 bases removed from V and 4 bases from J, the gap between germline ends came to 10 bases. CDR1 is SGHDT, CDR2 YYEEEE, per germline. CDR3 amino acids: CASSLEGGGTEAFF. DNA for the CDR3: TGTGCCAGCAGCTTGGAAGGTGGCGGCACTGAAGCTTTCTTT.

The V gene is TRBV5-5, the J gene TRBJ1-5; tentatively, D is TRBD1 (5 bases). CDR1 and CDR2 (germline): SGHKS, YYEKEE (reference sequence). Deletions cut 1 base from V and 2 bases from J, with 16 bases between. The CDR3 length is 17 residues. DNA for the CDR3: TGTGCCAGCAGCTTGTCAATCAGCGGGGCCCGCAATCAGCCCCAGCATTTT. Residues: CASSLSISGARNQPQHF.

For the CDR3, the DNA is TGTGCCAGCAGCCCCCCGGGCGGAAACTCCTACAATGAGCAGTTCTTC. This translates into CASSPPGGNSYNEQFF. The gene calls are TRBV5-4 and TRBJ2-1; no definite D call. The V gene lost 4 bases and the J gene lost 0 bases, with 14 bases spanning the gap. The CDR3 spans 16 residues. The germline V gene encodes CDR1 SGHNT and CDR2 YYREEE (reference sequence).

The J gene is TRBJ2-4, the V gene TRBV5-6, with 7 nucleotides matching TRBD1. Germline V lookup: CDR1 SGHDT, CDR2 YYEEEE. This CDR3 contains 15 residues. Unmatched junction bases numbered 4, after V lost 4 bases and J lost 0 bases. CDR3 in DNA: TGTGCCAGCAGCCCTAGGGGGCTAGCCAAAAACATTCAGTACTTC. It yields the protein CASSPRGLAKNIQYF.

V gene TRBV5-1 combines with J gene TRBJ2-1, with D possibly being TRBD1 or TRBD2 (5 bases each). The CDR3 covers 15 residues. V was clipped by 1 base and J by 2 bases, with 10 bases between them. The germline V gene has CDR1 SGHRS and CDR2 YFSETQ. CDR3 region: CASSLYGDPYNEQFF. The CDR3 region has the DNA TGCGCCAGCAGCTTGTACGGGGACCCCTACAATGAGCAGTTCTTC.

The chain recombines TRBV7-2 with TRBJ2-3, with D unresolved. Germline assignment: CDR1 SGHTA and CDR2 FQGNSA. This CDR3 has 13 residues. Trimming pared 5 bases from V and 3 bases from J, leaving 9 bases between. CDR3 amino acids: CASSPRVTDTQYF. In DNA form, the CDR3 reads TGTGCCAGCAGCCCACGTGTTACAGATACGCAGTATTTT.

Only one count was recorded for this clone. This CDR3 is CASSLGSGANVLTF. The CDR3 DNA is TGCGCCAGCAGCCTCGGGTCTGGGGCCAACGTCCTGACTTTC. The chain employs TRBV4-1 and TRBJ2-6; no reliable D call. V lost 4 bases and J 1 base, leaving 5 bases between the germline ends. Germline CDR1 is MGHRA and CDR2 is YSYEKL. CDR3 length equals 14 residues.

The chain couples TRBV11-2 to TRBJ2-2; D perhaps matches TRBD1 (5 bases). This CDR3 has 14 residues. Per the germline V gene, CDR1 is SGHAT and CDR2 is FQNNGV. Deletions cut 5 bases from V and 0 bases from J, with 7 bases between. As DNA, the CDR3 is TGTGCCAGCAGCGGGGCGGCGAACACCGGGGAGCTGTTTTTT. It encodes CASSGAANTGELFF. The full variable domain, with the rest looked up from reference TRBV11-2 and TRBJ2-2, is EAGVAQSPRYKIIEKRQSVAFWCNPISGHATLYWYQQILGQGPKLLIQFQNNGVVDDSQLPKDRFSAERLKGVDSTLKIQPAKLEDSAVYLCASSGAANTGELFFGEGSRLTVL.

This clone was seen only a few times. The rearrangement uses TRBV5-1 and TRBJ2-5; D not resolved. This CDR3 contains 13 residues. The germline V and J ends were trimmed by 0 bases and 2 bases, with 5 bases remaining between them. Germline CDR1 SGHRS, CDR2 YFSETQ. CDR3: CASSLANQETQYF. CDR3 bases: TGCGCCAGCAGCTTGGCGAATCAAGAGACCCAGTACTTC.

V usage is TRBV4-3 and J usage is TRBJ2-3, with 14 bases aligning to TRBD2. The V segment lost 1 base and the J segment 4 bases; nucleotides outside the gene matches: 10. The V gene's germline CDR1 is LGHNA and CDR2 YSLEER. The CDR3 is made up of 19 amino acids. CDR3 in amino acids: CASSQGLAGGPRIPDTQYF. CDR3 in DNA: TGCGCCAGCAGCCAAGGACTAGCGGGAGGGCCTCGCATCCCAGATACGCAGTATTTT.

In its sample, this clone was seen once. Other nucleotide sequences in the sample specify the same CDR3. The CDR3 nucleotides read TGTGCCAGCAGTAAAGGGCTAGCGATAGATACGCAGTATTTT. Residues: CASSKGLAIDTQYF. The chain has TRBV6-2 or TRBV6-3 and TRBJ2-3, with D perhaps matching TRBD2 (6 bases). Germline V lookup: CDR1 MNHEY, CDR2 SVGEGT. The CDR3 has 14 residues. Trimming pared 5 bases from V and 5 bases from J, leaving 14 bases between.

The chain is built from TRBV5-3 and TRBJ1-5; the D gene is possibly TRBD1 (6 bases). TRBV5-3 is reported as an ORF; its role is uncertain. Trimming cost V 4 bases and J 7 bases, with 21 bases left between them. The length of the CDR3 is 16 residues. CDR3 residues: CARSRARGGLGQPQHF. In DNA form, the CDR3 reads TGTGCCAGAAGCCGGGCGCGAGGGGGGTTAGGACAGCCCCAGCATTTT.

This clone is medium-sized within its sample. CDR3 in DNA: TGCAGCGCCGAAAACTACAATGAGCAGTTCTTC. Translating gives CSAENYNEQFF. The V and J genes are TRBV29-1 and TRBJ2-1; D not certain. Trimming took off 7 bases at V and 3 bases at J, with 7 bases between the two ends. This CDR3 has 11 residues. Germline V lookup: CDR1 SQVTM, CDR2 ANQGSEA.

The DNA of the CDR3 is TGTGCCAGCAGTTGGGATTCCTACAATGAGCAGTTCTTC. Protein: CASSWDSYNEQFF. The V gene is TRBV6-4, the J gene TRBJ2-1; D is unclear. From germline, CDR1 is MRHNA and CDR2 SNTAGT. The CDR3 sequence is 13 residues long. Trimming removed 5 bases from V and 1 base from J, with 6 bases in between.